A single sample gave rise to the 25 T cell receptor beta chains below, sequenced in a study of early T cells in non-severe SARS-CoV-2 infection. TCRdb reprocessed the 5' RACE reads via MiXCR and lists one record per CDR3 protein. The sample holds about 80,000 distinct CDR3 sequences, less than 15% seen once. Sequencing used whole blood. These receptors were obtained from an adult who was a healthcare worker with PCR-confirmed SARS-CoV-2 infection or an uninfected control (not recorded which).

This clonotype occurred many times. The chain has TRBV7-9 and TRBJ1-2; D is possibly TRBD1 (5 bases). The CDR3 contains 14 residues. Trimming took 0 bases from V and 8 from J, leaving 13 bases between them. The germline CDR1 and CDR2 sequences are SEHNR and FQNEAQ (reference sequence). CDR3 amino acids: CASSLAIGAPGYTF. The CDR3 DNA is TGTGCCAGCAGCTTAGCGATCGGGGCACCCGGCTACACCTTC.

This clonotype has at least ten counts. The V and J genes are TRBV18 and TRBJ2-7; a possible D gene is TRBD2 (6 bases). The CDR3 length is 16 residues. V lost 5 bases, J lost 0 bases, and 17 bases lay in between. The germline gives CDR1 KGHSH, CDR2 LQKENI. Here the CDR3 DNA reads TGTGCCAGCTCATCAACCCGGGACGGGAGCTCCTACGAGCAGTACTTC. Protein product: CASSSTRDGSSYEQYF.

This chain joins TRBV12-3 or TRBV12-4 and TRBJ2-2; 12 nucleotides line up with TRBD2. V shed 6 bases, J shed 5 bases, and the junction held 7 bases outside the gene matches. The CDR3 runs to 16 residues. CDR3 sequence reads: CASRVNGLAGTGELFF. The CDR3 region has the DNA TGTGCCAGCAGAGTGAATGGACTAGCGGGAACCGGGGAGCTGTTTTTT.

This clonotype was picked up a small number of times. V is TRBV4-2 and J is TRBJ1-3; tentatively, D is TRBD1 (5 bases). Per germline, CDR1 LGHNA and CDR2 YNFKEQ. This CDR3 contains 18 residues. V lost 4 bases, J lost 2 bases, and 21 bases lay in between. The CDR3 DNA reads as TGTGCCAGCAGCCGAAGATTACCTGCTAGGGACGCTGGAAACACCATATATTTT. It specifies CASSRRLPARDAGNTIYF.

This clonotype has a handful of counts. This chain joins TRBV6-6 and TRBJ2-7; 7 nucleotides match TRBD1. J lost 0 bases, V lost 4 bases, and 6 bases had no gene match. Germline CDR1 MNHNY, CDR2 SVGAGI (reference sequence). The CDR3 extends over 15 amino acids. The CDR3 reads CASSFGQARSYEQYF. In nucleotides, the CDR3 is TGTGCCAGCAGTTTTGGACAGGCACGCTCCTACGAGCAGTACTTC.

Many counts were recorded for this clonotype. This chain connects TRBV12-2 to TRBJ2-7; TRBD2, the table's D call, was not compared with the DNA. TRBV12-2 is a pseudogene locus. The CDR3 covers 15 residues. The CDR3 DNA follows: TGTGCAAGTCGCGATCTAGCGGGAGTTGCCTACGAGCAGTACTTC. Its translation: CASRDLAGVAYEQYF.

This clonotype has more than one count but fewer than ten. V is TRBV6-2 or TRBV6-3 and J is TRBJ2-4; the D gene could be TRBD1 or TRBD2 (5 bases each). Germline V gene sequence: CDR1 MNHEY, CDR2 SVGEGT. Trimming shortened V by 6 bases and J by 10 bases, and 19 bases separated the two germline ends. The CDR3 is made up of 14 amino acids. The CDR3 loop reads CASRTGTPVRIQYF. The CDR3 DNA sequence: TGTGCCAGCAGAACCGGGACGCCCGTTCGGATTCAGTACTTC.

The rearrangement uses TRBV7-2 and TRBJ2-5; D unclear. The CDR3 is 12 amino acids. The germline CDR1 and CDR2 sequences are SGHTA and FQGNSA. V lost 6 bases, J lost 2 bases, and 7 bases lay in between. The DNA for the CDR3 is TGTGCCAGCAGTGCGGATCAAGAGACCCAGTACTTC. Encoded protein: CASSADQETQYF.

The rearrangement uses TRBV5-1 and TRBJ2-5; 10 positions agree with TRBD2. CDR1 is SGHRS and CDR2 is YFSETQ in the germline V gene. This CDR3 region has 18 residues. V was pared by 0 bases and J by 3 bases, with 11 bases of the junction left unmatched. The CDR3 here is CASSLVTSGTIYEETQYF. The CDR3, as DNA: TGCGCCAGCAGCTTGGTTACTAGCGGGACTATCTACGAAGAGACCCAGTACTTC.

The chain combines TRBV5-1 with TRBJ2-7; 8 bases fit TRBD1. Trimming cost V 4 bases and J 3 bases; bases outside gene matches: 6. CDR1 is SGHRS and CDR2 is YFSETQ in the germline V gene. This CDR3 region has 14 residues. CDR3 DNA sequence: TGCGCCAGCAGCATATCAGGGGGCCACTACGAGCAGTACTTC. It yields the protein CASSISGGHYEQYF.

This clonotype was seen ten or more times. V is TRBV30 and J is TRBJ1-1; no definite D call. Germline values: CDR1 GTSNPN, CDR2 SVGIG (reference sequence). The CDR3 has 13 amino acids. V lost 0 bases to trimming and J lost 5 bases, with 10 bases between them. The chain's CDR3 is CAWSVGGLTEAFF. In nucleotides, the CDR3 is TGTGCCTGGAGTGTCGGAGGGTTAACTGAAGCTTTCTTT.

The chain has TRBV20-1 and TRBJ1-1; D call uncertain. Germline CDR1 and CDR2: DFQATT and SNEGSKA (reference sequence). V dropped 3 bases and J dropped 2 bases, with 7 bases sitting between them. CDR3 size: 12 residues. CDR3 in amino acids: CSARKGNTEAFF. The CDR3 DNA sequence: TGCAGTGCTAGGAAGGGAAACACTGAAGCTTTCTTT.

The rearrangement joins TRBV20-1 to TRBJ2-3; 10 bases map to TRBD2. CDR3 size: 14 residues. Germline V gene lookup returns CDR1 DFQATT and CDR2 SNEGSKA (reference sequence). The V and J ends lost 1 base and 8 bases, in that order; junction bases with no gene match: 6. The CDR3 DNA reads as TGCAGTGCTAGAGGAGCGGGAGGGCCTTCTACGCAGTATTTT. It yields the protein CSARGAGGPSTQYF.

The CDR3 sequence is CASSQGLAGFCEQYF. In DNA form, the CDR3 reads TGTGCCAGCAGCCAGGGACTAGCGGGATTTTGCGAGCAGTACTTC. The chain joins TRBV14 to TRBJ2-7; 13 bases map to TRBD2. The CDR3 sequence is 15 residues long. Unmatched junction bases numbered 5, after V lost 3 bases and J lost 6 bases. The V gene's germline CDR1 is SGHDN and CDR2 FVKESK.

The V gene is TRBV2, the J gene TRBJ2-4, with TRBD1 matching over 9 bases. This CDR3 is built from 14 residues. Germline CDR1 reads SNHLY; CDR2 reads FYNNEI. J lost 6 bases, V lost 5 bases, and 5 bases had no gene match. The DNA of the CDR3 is TGTGCCAGCAGTCCGAGACAGGGGGGAAACATTCAGTACTTC. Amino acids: CASSPRQGGNIQYF. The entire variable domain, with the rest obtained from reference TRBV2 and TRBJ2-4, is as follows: EPEVTQTPSHQVTQMGQEVILRCVPISNHLYFYWYRQILGQKVEFLVSFYNNEISEKSEIFDDQFSVERPDGSNFTLKIRSTKLEDSAMYFCASSPRQGGNIQYFGAGTRLSVL.

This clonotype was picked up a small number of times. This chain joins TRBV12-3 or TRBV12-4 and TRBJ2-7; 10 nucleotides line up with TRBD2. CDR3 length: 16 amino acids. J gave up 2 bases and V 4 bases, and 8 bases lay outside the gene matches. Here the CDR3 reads CASSSSRTSGPYEQYF. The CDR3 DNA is TGTGCCAGCAGTTCCTCTAGGACTAGCGGCCCCTACGAGCAGTACTTC.

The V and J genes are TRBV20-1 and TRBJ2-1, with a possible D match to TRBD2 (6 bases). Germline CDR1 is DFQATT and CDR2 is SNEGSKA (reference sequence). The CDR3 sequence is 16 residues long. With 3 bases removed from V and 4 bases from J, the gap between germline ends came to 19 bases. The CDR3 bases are TGCAGTGCTAGTCTCTCCCCGGGACTCTCTTACAATGAGCAGTTCTTC. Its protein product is CSASLSPGLSYNEQFF.

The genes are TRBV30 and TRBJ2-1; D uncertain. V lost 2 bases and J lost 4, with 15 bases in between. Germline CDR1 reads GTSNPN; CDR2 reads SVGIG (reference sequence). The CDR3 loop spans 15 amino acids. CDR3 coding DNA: TGTGCCTGGAGTCCACGTGGGGTTTTATACAATGAGCAGTTCTTC. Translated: CAWSPRGVLYNEQFF.

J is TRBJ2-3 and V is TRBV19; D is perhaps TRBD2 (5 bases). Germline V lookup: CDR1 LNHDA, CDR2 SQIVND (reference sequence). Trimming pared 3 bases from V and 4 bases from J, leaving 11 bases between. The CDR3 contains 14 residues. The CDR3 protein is CASSINLAADTQYF. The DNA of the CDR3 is TGTGCCAGTAGTATCAATCTAGCCGCAGATACGCAGTATTTT.

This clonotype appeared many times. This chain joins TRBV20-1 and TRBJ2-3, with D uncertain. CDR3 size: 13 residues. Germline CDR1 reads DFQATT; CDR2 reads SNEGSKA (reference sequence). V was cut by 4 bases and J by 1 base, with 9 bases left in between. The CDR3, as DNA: TGCAGTGCTACATTAAGTGGCACAGATACGCAGTATTTT. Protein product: CSATLSGTDTQYF.

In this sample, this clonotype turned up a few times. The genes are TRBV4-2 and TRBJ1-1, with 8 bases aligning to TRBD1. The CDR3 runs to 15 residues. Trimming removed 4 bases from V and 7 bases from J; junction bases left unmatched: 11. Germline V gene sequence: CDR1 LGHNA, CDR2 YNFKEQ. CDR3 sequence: CASSLQDRGAVEAFF. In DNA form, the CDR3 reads TGTGCCAGCAGCCTACAAGACAGGGGCGCCGTTGAAGCTTTCTTT.

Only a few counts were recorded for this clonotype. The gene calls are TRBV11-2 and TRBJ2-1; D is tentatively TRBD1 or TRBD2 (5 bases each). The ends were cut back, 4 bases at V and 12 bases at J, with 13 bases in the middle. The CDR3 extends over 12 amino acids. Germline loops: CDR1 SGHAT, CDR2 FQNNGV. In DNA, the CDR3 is TGTGCCAGCAGCTCCTCCCGGGGCCGGCAGTTCTTC. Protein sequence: CASSSSRGRQFF.

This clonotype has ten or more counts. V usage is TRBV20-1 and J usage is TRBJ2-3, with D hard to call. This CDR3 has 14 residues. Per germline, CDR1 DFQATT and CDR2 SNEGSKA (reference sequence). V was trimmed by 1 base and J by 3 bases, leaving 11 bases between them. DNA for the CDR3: TGCAGTGCTAGAGGTTTCACAGCGACAGATACGCAGTATTTT. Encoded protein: CSARGFTATDTQYF.

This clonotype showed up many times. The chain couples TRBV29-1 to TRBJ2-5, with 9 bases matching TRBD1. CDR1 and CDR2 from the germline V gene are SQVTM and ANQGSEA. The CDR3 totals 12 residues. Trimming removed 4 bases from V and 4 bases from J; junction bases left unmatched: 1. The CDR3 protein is CSVGGQGETQYF. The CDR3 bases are TGCAGCGTTGGGGGACAGGGAGAGACCCAGTACTTC.

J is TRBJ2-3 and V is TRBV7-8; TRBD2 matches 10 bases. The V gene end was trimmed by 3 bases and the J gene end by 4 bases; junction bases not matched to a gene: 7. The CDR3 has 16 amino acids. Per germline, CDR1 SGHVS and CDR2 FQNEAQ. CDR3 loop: CASSLGAAGGSDTQYF. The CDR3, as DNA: TGTGCCAGCAGCTTGGGAGCAGCGGGAGGGTCAGATACGCAGTATTTT.